The next 26 T cell receptor beta chains were all read from a single sample in a study of identical twins. TCRdb fed the 5' RACE reads into MiXCR, producing one record per CDR3 protein. The sample yields around 960,000 distinct CDR3 sequences, more than 9% seen once. This sample also appeared in a second study, on yellow fever vaccine responses in identical twins.

The sequenced material came from PBMCs. Receptors were obtained from a woman aged 18-29 years in good health.

The rearrangement joins TRBV7-9 to TRBJ1-2; D remains ambiguous. The CDR3 spans 14 residues. V lost 3 bases to trimming and J lost 3 bases, with 11 bases between them. CDR1 and CDR2 (germline): SEHNR, FQNEAQ (reference sequence). The CDR3 DNA reads as TGTGCCAGCAGCTTCCTGGGTGACTACTATGGCTACACCTTC. Amino acids: CASSFLGDYYGYTF.

This clonotype was counted ten times or more. The J gene is TRBJ2-1, the V gene TRBV9; a possible D gene is TRBD2 (6 bases). The CDR3 is 16 residues long. The V and J ends lost 0 bases and 2 bases respectively, with 12 bases between them. Germline V gives CDR1 SGDLS, CDR2 YYNGEE. CDR3 DNA sequence: TGTGCCAGCAGCGTAGCGACTAGAGGGACCTACAATGAGCAGTTCTTC. It specifies CASSVATRGTYNEQFF.

The gene calls are TRBV29-1 and TRBJ1-1, with D maybe TRBD1 (6 bases). Trimming left V 4 bases short and J 0 bases short, with 12 bases between. Per the germline V gene, CDR1 is SQVTM and CDR2 is ANQGSEA. The CDR3 length is 14 residues. DNA for the CDR3: TGCAGCGTTGGAGGTGGACAGTTGAACACTGAAGCTTTCTTT. Amino acids: CSVGGGQLNTEAFF.

This chain links TRBV15 with TRBJ2-5; D remains unclear. V lost 5 bases, J lost 5 bases, and 6 bases lay in between. CDR3 length equals 11 residues. In germline, CDR1 is LNHNV, CDR2 YYDKDF (reference sequence). The CDR3 loop reads CATSPGETQYF. The CDR3 DNA reads as TGTGCCACCAGCCCTGGGGAGACCCAGTACTTC.

This clonotype was seen repeatedly, ten times or more. CDR3 DNA: TGCGCCAGCAGAATACAGGGAGAGGGCACTGAAGCTTTCTTT. As protein: CASRIQGEGTEAFF. V and J are TRBV5-1 and TRBJ1-1, with D perhaps TRBD1 (6 bases). V lost 5 bases and J lost 4, with 15 bases in between. The germline V gene encodes CDR1 SGHRS and CDR2 YFSETQ. The CDR3 spans 14 residues. The full variable domain, rest sourced from reference TRBV5-1 and TRBJ1-1, is KAGVTQTPRYLIKTRGQQVTLSCSPISGHRSVSWYQQTPGQGLQFLFEYFSETQRNKGNFPGRFSGRQFSNSRSEMNVSTLELGDSALYLCASRIQGEGTEAFFGQGTRLTVV.

This rearrangement joins TRBV20-1 to TRBJ2-1; TRBD2 might be the D (6 bases). V was shortened by 5 bases and J by 1 base, with 12 bases between the two germline ends. This CDR3 comprises 14 residues. Germline CDR1 is DFQATT and CDR2 is SNEGSKA (reference sequence). CDR3 sequence (DNA): TGCAGTGCTCCCGGGACTTCGTCCTACAATGAGCAGTTCTTC. It encodes CSAPGTSSYNEQFF.

The genes are TRBV5-1 and TRBJ1-1, with 7 bases that match TRBD1. Trimming cost V 2 bases and J 7 bases; bases outside gene matches: 2. This CDR3 is 12 amino acids long. Germline CDR1 and CDR2: SGHRS and YFSETQ. The CDR3 loop is CASSFGQDEAFF. In DNA form, the CDR3 reads TGCGCCAGCAGCTTTGGACAGGATGAAGCTTTCTTT. Looking up the rest from reference TRBV5-1 and TRBJ1-1 gives the full variable domain: KAGVTQTPRYLIKTRGQQVTLSCSPISGHRSVSWYQQTPGQGLQFLFEYFSETQRNKGNFPGRFSGRQFSNSRSEMNVSTLELGDSALYLCASSFGQDEAFFGQGTRLTVV.

This clonotype was counted a few times. The chain combines TRBV12-3 or TRBV12-4 with TRBJ2-2; D is perhaps TRBD1 (5 bases). The CDR3 contains 14 residues. V lost 3 bases and J 5 bases, leaving 10 bases between the germline ends. CDR3 coding DNA: TGTGCCAGCAGTTTCGACAGTGTAACCGGGGAGCTGTTTTTT. This gives the protein CASSFDSVTGELFF.

This clonotype occurred a few times. CDR3 residues: CASSNHRGSSSYEQYV. CDR3 sequence (DNA): TGTGCCAGCAGCAATCACAGGGGGTCTTCTTCCTACGAGCAGTACGTC. This chain joins TRBV21-1 and TRBJ2-7; the table's TRBD1 call for D was not verified on the DNA. TRBV21-1 is designated a pseudogene. This CDR3 is built from 16 residues.

CDR3 sequence reads: CASSLVEEAFF. The CDR3 bases are TGTGCCAGCAGCTTAGTTGAAGAAGCTTTCTTT. The V and J genes are TRBV7-9 and TRBJ1-1, with D uncertain. Germline values: CDR1 SEHNR, CDR2 FQNEAQ (reference sequence). CDR3 size: 11 residues. Trimming left V 1 base short and J 8 bases short, with 5 bases between.

A few counts support this clonotype. V usage is TRBV2 and J usage is TRBJ1-2; no definite D call. Germline V CDR1 and CDR2: SNHLY, FYNNEI. The CDR3 runs 14 residues. V was pared by 7 bases and J by 1 base, with 13 bases between. CDR3 DNA sequence: TGTGCCAGCACGAAAGTACTGGGTAACTATGGCTACACCTTC. Encoded protein: CASTKVLGNYGYTF.

There are a few counts of this clonotype. The gene calls are TRBV20-1 and TRBJ2-3; possible D gene TRBD1, 5 bases. This CDR3 is 14 amino acids long. V lost 3 bases, J lost 2 bases, and 12 bases lay in between. Germline-derived CDR1 and CDR2 are DFQATT and SNEGSKA (reference sequence). This CDR3 reads CSASRQGLTDTQYF. In DNA form, the CDR3 reads TGCAGTGCTAGTCGGCAGGGCCTCACAGATACGCAGTATTTT.

The sample holds a few counts of this clonotype. The V call is TRBV3-1, the J call TRBJ2-2; 9 bases align to TRBD2. The CDR3 consists of 17 residues. CDR1 is LGHDT, CDR2 YNNKEL, per germline (reference sequence). V gave up 4 bases and J gave up 3 bases; unmatched junction bases: 9. CDR3 sequence reads: CASSPRSGTSYTGELFF. CDR3 DNA sequence: TGTGCCAGCAGCCCGCGTTCCGGGACTAGCTACACCGGGGAGCTGTTTTTT.

This clonotype was recorded many times. The CDR3, as DNA: TGCGCCAGCAGCTCGCGGACAGGCGCGAACACCGGGGAGCTGTTTTTT. As protein: CASSSRTGANTGELFF. The chain employs TRBV5-1 and TRBJ2-2; 7 bases are shared with TRBD1. Germline CDR1 reads SGHRS; CDR2 reads YFSETQ. V shed 3 bases and J 0 bases; nucleotides not matched to a gene: 5. The CDR3 contains 16 residues.

The chain carries TRBV5-1 and TRBJ1-1; 10 bases align to TRBD1. Germline CDR1 is SGHRS and CDR2 is YFSETQ. The CDR3 has 15 residues. Trimming removed 0 bases from V and 4 bases from J; junction bases left unmatched: 3. The CDR3 DNA follows: TGCGCCAGCAGCTTGGGGGGACAGGGGACCACTGAAGCTTTCTTT. Protein sequence: CASSLGGQGTTEAFF.

The CDR3 loop reads CATSREAGAYNEQFF. As DNA, the CDR3 is TGTGCCACCAGCAGAGAAGCGGGGGCGTACAATGAGCAGTTCTTC. This sequence joins TRBV15 and TRBJ2-1; 8 positions agree with TRBD2. The germline V gene has CDR1 LNHNV and CDR2 YYDKDF (reference sequence). Trimming removed 0 bases from V and 4 bases from J; junction bases left unmatched: 2. The CDR3 runs to 15 residues.

The chain couples TRBV4-1 to TRBJ1-1; D ambiguous. This CDR3 has 14 residues. The germline V and J ends were trimmed by 4 bases and 3 bases, with 12 bases remaining between them. Germline-derived CDR1 and CDR2 are MGHRA and YSYEKL. The CDR3 region has the DNA TGCGCCAGCAGCCGTTATTGGGGAGACACTGAAGCTTTCTTT. It codes for CASSRYWGDTEAFF.

This chain joins TRBV5-1 and TRBJ2-1, with 7 positions matching TRBD2. With V trimmed by 1 base and J by 8 bases, 18 bases remained unmatched. There are 18 residues in the CDR3. Germline V gene lookup returns CDR1 SGHRS and CDR2 YFSETQ. CDR3 nucleotides: TGCGCCAGCAGCTTGTTAAGTGATTTTATGCGGGAGTCAGATGAGCAGTTCTTC. It codes for CASSLLSDFMRESDEQFF.

The CDR3 spells CASSREPGGGRNTEAFF. For the CDR3, the DNA is TGTGCCAGCAGCAGAGAACCGGGCGGGGGACGGAACACTGAAGCTTTCTTT. The chain uses TRBV7-6 and TRBJ1-1, with D perhaps matching TRBD1 (5 bases). CDR1 and CDR2 from the germline V gene are SGHVS and FNYEAQ. The CDR3 length is 17 residues. V shed 5 bases and J shed 1 base, with 20 bases lying between them.

V usage is TRBV2 and J usage is TRBJ1-2, with D maybe TRBD1 (6 bases). Trimming cost V 7 bases and J 4 bases, with 13 bases left between them. CDR1 is SNHLY, CDR2 FYNNEI, per germline. The CDR3 is 13 amino acids. For the CDR3, the DNA is TGTGCCAGCACCGACGGGGGCCGCTATGGCTACACCTTC. It specifies CASTDGGRYGYTF.

The chain couples TRBV2 to TRBJ1-3; D is possibly TRBD1 (5 bases). V was clipped by 3 bases and J by 16 bases, with 13 bases between them. Germline V gene sequence: CDR1 SNHLY, CDR2 FYNNEI. The CDR3 totals 11 residues. The CDR3 loop reads CASSEARDSYF. Written as DNA, the CDR3 is TGTGCCAGCAGTGAGGCCCGGGACTCCTATTTT.

This clonotype was seen many times. Here the CDR3 DNA reads TGTGCCAGCAGTCGAAGTCCCACCGGGGAGCTGTTTTTT. It specifies CASSRSPTGELFF. This chain links TRBV6-2 or TRBV6-3 with TRBJ2-2, with D unclear. Germline-derived CDR1 and CDR2 are MNHEY and SVGEGT. The CDR3 loop spans 13 amino acids. Trimming shortened V by 5 bases and J by 4 bases, and 8 bases separated the two germline ends.

The chain combines TRBV15 with TRBJ2-6, with TRBD1 matching 9 bases. Germline CDR1 and CDR2: LNHNV and YYDKDF (reference sequence). The trim removed 0 bases at V and 3 bases at J, leaving 6 bases unmatched. The length of the CDR3 is 18 residues. The CDR3 spells CATSRDLYRGLGANVLTF. Written as DNA, the CDR3 is TGTGCCACCAGCAGAGATCTTTACAGGGGGCTTGGGGCCAACGTCCTGACTTTC. The entire variable domain, with the rest obtained from reference TRBV15 and TRBJ2-6, is as follows: DAMVIQNPRYQVTQFGKPVTLSCSQTLNHNVMYWYQQKSSQAPKLLFHYYDKDFNNEADTPDNFQSRRPNTSFCFLDIRSPGLGDTAMYLCATSRDLYRGLGANVLTFGAGSRLTVL.

In this sample, this clonotype turned up a few times. V and J are TRBV6-5 and TRBJ2-5; 9 bases are shared with TRBD2. Trimming cost V 0 bases and J 5 bases; bases outside gene matches: 13. In germline, CDR1 is MNHEY, CDR2 SVGAGI. This CDR3 has 18 amino acids. The CDR3 DNA is TGTGCCAGCAGTTACTCGATTCCCCCCATAGCGGGGGAGGAGACCCAGTACTTC. Protein product: CASSYSIPPIAGEETQYF.

A few counts support this clonotype. This chain connects TRBV29-1 to TRBJ2-2; no clear D gene. The CDR3 is made up of 12 amino acids. Deletions cut 3 bases from V and 5 bases from J, with 7 bases between. CDR1 and CDR2 (germline): SQVTM, ANQGSEA. CDR3 bases: TGCAGCGTTGACCGCCGTACCGGGGAGCTGTTTTTT. Residues: CSVDRRTGELFF.

This clonotype came up a few times. CDR3 nucleotide sequence: TGTGCCAGCAGCCCTGCCGGGTACCCCGCCCCCGCCGGGGAGCTGTTTTTT. It is translated as CASSPAGYPAPAGELFF. The genes are TRBV11-2 and TRBJ2-2, with no clear D. Germline assignment: CDR1 SGHAT and CDR2 FQNNGV. The V gene lost 5 bases and the J gene lost 6 bases, with 22 bases spanning the gap. The CDR3 covers 17 residues.